Given below is one TCR beta chain in context. The antigen remains undetermined. This entry belongs to a study of T cell repertoires in cytomegalovirus infection. Overall study: The authors used CMV epitopes that were HLA-C-restricted (recently identified) and HLA-B-restricted (well studied). Public TCR beta signature analysis indicated the presence of both CMV infection and matching HLA type. The study's findings and limits: It was HLA-C-restricted CMV-specific TCR beta clonotypes that dominated the response ex vivo.

Trimming stripped 4 bases from V and 5 bases from J, with 15 bases between. The CDR3 runs to 15 residues. In germline, CDR1 is LNHDA, CDR2 SQIVND (reference sequence). TCRdb redid the calling of the reads with MiXCR, one entry per CDR3 protein. There are roughly 500,000 distinct CDR3 sequences in the sample; around a third occur only once, and roughly a sixth lies in the top ten. The chain is built from TRBV19 and TRBJ2-1; TRBD2 is a possible D gene (6 bases). The clonotype comes from a human donor in good health (CMV status not recorded). Some clones in this sample may be carry-over from other donors' samples. The sample here was cultured PBMCs, taken from culture after CMV antigen stimulation. The CDR3 loop reads CASSNRLARDNEQFF. The DNA of the CDR3 is TGTGCCAGTAGTAACCGTCTAGCGCGCGACAATGAGCAGTTCTTC.